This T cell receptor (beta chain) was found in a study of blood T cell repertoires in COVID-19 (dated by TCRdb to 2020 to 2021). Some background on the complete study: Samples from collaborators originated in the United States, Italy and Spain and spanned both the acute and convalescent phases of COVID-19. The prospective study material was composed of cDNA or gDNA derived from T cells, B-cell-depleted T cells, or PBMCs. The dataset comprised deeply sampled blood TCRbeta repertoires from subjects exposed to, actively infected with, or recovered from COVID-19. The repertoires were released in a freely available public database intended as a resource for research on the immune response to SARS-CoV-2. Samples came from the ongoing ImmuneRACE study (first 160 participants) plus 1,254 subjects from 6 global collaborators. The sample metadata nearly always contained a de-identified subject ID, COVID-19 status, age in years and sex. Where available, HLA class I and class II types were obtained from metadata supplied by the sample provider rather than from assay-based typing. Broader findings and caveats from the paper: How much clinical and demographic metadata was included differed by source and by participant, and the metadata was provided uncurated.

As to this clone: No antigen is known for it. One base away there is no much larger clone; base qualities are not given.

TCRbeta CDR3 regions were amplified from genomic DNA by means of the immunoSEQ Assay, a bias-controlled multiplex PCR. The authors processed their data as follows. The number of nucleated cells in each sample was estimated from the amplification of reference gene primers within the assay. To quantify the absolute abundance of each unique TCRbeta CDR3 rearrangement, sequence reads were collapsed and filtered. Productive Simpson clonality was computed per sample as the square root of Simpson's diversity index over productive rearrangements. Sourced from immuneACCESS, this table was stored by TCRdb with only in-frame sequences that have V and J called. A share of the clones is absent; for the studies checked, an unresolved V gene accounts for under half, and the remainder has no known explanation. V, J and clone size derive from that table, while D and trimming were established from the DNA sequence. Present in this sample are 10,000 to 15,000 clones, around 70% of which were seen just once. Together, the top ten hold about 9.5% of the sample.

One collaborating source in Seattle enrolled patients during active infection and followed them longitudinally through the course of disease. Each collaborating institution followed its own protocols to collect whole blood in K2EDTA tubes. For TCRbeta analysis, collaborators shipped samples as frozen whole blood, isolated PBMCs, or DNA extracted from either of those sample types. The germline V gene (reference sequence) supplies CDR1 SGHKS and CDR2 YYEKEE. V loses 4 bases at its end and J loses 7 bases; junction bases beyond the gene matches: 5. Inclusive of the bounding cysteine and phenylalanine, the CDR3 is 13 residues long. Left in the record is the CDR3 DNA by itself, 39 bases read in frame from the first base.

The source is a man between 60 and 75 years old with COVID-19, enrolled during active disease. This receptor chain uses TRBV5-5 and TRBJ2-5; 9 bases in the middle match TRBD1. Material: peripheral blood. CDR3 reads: CASSAGTGRTQYF. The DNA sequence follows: TGTGCCAGCAGCGCAGGGACAGGGAGGACCCAGTACTTC.